Following are 25 T cell receptor beta chains from one sample sequenced in a study of cytomegalovirus exposure and HLA in healthy donors. PCR amplification relied on 60 Vbeta primers (plus 13 Jbeta primers). Data came from immunoSEQ multiplex PCR; TCRdb stores just in-frame clones and leaves some out. The table lists approximately 110,000 clones, approximately 81% of them singletons, with under 2.5% in the top ten. The sequenced sample was PBMCs. These receptors came from a woman in her thirties in good health and CMV-seronegative.

The rearrangement links TRBV28 to TRBJ2-1, with a weak D call TRBD2 (6 bases). V was clipped by 6 bases and J by 12 bases, with 27 bases between them. The germline V gene encodes CDR1 MDHEN and CDR2 SYDVKM. The CDR3 contains 16 residues. CDR3 region: CASSFPRGGYPDGQFF. CDR3 in DNA: TGTGCCAGCAGCTTCCCCCGTGGGGGGTACCCGGACGGGCAGTTCTTC.

The V and J genes are TRBV9 and TRBJ1-2, with D perhaps TRBD1 (5 bases). CDR3 length: 12 amino acids. The germline V gene has CDR1 SGDLS and CDR2 YYNGEE. Trimming took 3 bases from V and 5 from J, leaving 8 bases between them. CDR3 sequence: CASSAEGYGYTF. The CDR3 region has the DNA TGTGCCAGCAGCGCGGAGGGGTATGGCTACACCTTC.

The J gene is TRBJ2-1, the V gene TRBV10-3, with D perhaps TRBD2 (5 bases). The V end was cut by 1 base, the J end by 4 bases, with 11 bases between. The CDR3 extends over 15 amino acids. Germline V CDR1 and CDR2: ENHRY, SYGVKD. CDR3 nucleotides: TGTGCCATCAGTGAGTTGGGTAGCGAGTACAATGAGCAGTTCTTC. Translating it yields CAISELGSEYNEQFF.

CDR3 residues: CASRGGDQETQYF. As DNA, the CDR3 is TGCGCCAGTCGGGGAGGGGATCAAGAGACCCAGTACTTC. The chain has TRBV5-1 and TRBJ2-5; TRBD2 matches at 7 bases. This CDR3 comprises 13 residues. V gave up 8 bases and J gave up 2 bases; unmatched junction bases: 6. Germline V lookup: CDR1 SGHRS, CDR2 YFSETQ.

The chain joins TRBV5-1 to TRBJ2-7; D might be TRBD2 (6 bases). This CDR3 comprises 14 residues. Germline lookup yields CDR1 SGHRS and CDR2 YFSETQ. Deletions cut 1 base from V and 3 bases from J, with 11 bases between. The CDR3 here is CASSLTGEVYEQYF. CDR3 coding DNA: TGCGCCAGCAGCTTGACGGGAGAGGTCTACGAGCAGTACTTC.

The chain combines TRBV19 with TRBJ2-1; TRBD2 matches at 10 bases. Germline V lookup: CDR1 LNHDA, CDR2 SQIVND (reference sequence). This CDR3 contains 19 residues. The trim removed 7 bases at V and 1 base at J, leaving 16 bases unmatched. DNA of the CDR3: TGTGCCAGTACCCCCCGGGGACTAGCGCTTTCCCGGTCCTACAATGAGCAGTTCTTC. It codes for CASTPRGLALSRSYNEQFF.

The CDR3 loop is CASTDRPISGNTIYF. CDR3 nucleotides: TGTGCCAGCACCGACAGACCGATCTCTGGAAACACCATATATTTT. The J gene is TRBJ1-3, the V gene TRBV9, with D possibly TRBD1 on 5 matching bases. The V gene's germline CDR1 is SGDLS and CDR2 YYNGEE. The V gene lost 6 bases and the J gene lost 0 bases, with 13 bases spanning the gap. The CDR3 sequence is 15 residues long.

The chain carries TRBV5-1 and TRBJ1-5; TRBD1 agrees at 10 bases. J gave up 3 bases and V 4 bases, and 4 bases lay outside the gene matches. CDR1 is SGHRS, CDR2 YFSETQ, per germline. The CDR3 length is 15 residues. CDR3 amino acids: CASSPGQGYNQPQHF. The CDR3, as DNA: TGCGCCAGCAGCCCGGGACAGGGGTACAATCAGCCCCAGCATTTT.

The chain recombines TRBV29-1 with TRBJ2-1; the match to TRBD2 covers 7 bases. The CDR3 spans 15 residues. V lost 4 bases and J lost 3; bases outside the gene matches: 9. CDR1 is SQVTM, CDR2 ANQGSEA, per germline. The CDR3 sequence is CSVGGGSPSYNEQFF. CDR3 DNA sequence: TGCAGCGTTGGGGGGGGGTCCCCCAGCTACAATGAGCAGTTCTTC.

The chain uses TRBV10-1 and TRBJ2-7, with D possibly matching TRBD2 (5 bases). Germline values: CDR1 WNHNN, CDR2 SYGVQD (reference sequence). V was cut by 11 bases and J by 5 bases, with 16 bases left in between. The CDR3 is 12 residues long. The CDR3 DNA reads TGCGCCTACCCCTGGGAGCCGAACGAGCAGTACTTC. As protein: CAYPWEPNEQYF.

The V gene is TRBV7-6, the J gene TRBJ2-1; 8 positions match TRBD2. In germline, CDR1 is SGHVS, CDR2 FNYEAQ. V was pared by 7 bases and J by 2 bases, with 10 bases of the junction left unmatched. This CDR3 spans 16 amino acids. The CDR3: CASTLRTSYTYNEQFF. CDR3 DNA sequence: TGTGCCAGCACCCTTCGGACTAGCTATACCTACAATGAGCAGTTCTTC.

The chain carries TRBV5-1 and TRBJ1-3; D uncertain. The germline V gene encodes CDR1 SGHRS and CDR2 YFSETQ. This CDR3 comprises 15 residues. With 0 bases removed from V and 3 bases from J, the gap between germline ends came to 10 bases. The CDR3 bases are TGCGCCAGCAGCTTGGCCGGGGTTGATGGAAACACCATATATTTT. It codes for CASSLAGVDGNTIYF.

This clone came up once. The chain carries TRBV6-6 and TRBJ2-1; 7 nucleotides match TRBD2. Germline trimming cut 0 bases from V and 4 bases from J; bases unmatched to any gene: 6. The germline V gene encodes CDR1 MNHNY and CDR2 SVGAGI (reference sequence). This CDR3 region has 16 residues. In nucleotides, the CDR3 is TGTGCCAGCAGTTACTCCAGCGGGATGGGGTACAATGAGCAGTTCTTC. Translation gives CASSYSSGMGYNEQFF.

The rearrangement uses TRBV18 and TRBJ2-7; D is ambiguous. The CDR3 loop spans 17 amino acids. Germline loops: CDR1 KGHSH, CDR2 LQKENI. Trimming cost V 1 base and J 2 bases, with 18 bases left between them. The CDR3 loop reads CASSPLAPSVITYEQYF. Written as DNA, the CDR3 is TGTGCCAGCTCACCACTGGCTCCATCCGTCATAACCTACGAGCAGTACTTC.

This CDR3 reads CASSEWRKETQYF. The CDR3 coding sequence is TGTGCCAGCAGTGAATGGAGAAAAGAGACCCAGTACTTC. The chain recombines TRBV6-1 with TRBJ2-5; no firm D call. The CDR3 extends over 13 amino acids. V dropped 2 bases and J dropped 3 bases, with 7 bases sitting between them. Germline V CDR1 and CDR2: MNHNS, SASEGT.

In its sample, this clone was seen a few times. The rearrangement joins TRBV28 to TRBJ1-2; 9 nucleotides match TRBD1. The CDR3 is 16 amino acids. V was pared by 5 bases and J by 4 bases, with 11 bases of the junction left unmatched. Germline V gene data show CDR1 as MDHEN and CDR2 as SYDVKM. CDR3 protein: CASSVTGTGLIYGYTF. CDR3 sequence (DNA): TGTGCCAGCAGTGTCACCGGGACAGGGCTAATCTATGGCTACACCTTC.

This clone showed up just once. The chain has TRBV2 and TRBJ2-1; TRBD2 agrees at 11 bases. The CDR3 is 17 amino acids. J lost 6 bases, V lost 4 bases, and 11 bases had no gene match. Germline V gives CDR1 SNHLY, CDR2 FYNNEI. CDR3 region: CASSVYSLAGASNEQFF. CDR3 coding DNA: TGTGCCAGCAGTGTCTACTCACTAGCGGGAGCGTCCAATGAGCAGTTCTTC.

This sequence joins TRBV29-1 and TRBJ1-1, with 10 bases aligning to TRBD1. CDR1 is SQVTM and CDR2 is ANQGSEA in the germline V gene. The CDR3 is 13 amino acids. After removal of 7 bases from V and 5 bases from J, the junction contained 7 bases not matched to a gene. CDR3 sequence: CSADRGRRTEAFF. The CDR3 DNA reads as TGCAGCGCTGACAGGGGGCGCCGGACTGAAGCTTTCTTT. Based on the CDR3 plus reference TRBV29-1 and TRBJ1-1, the full variable domain is SAVISQKPSRDICQRGTSLTIQCQVDSQVTMMFWYRQQPGQSLTLIATANQGSEATYESGFVIDKFPISRPNLTFSTLTVSNMSPEDSSIYLCSADRGRRTEAFFGQGTRLTVV.

This clone turned up a few times. The genes are TRBV2 and TRBJ2-7; TRBD1 aligns across 8 bases. V was clipped by 6 bases and J by 6 bases; unmatched bases: 1. The CDR3 loop spans 11 amino acids. Germline CDR1 is SNHLY and CDR2 is FYNNEI. The CDR3 loop is CASRQGVEQYF. Written as DNA, the CDR3 is TGTGCCAGCAGACAGGGGGTCGAGCAGTACTTC.

This clone was counted between two and nine times. This chain joins TRBV25-1 and TRBJ2-7; 11 nucleotides line up with TRBD2. The length of the CDR3 is 15 residues. Trimming removed 0 bases from V and 7 bases from J; junction bases left unmatched: 5. Germline CDR1 reads MGHDK; CDR2 reads SYGVNS. The CDR3 nucleotides are TGTGCCAGCAGTGAATATACTAGCGGGAGTGAAGAGCAGTACTTC. Protein product: CASSEYTSGSEEQYF.

The chain uses TRBV6-4 and TRBJ1-5; 7 nucleotides match TRBD1. Losses at the gene ends were 11 bases for V and 4 bases for J; bases not matched to a gene: 8. Germline CDR1 reads MRHNA; CDR2 reads SNTAGT. CDR3 length equals 13 residues. CDR3: CAASTGPNQPQHF. CDR3 DNA: TGTGCCGCCTCGACAGGGCCTAATCAGCCCCAGCATTTT.

This chain links TRBV18 with TRBJ1-5, with 7 nucleotides matching TRBD1. The ends lost 3 bases at V and 6 bases at J; junction bases unmatched: 8. The germline V gene has CDR1 KGHSH and CDR2 LQKENI. The CDR3 extends over 15 amino acids. Here the CDR3 DNA reads TGTGCCAGCTCACCGTATCCACAGGGGTTTCAGCCCCAGCATTTT. It is translated as CASSPYPQGFQPQHF.

The chain employs TRBV19 and TRBJ1-3, with TRBD1 matching over 8 bases. With V trimmed by 8 bases and J by 2 bases, 5 bases remained unmatched. The CDR3 covers 14 residues. The germline V gene has CDR1 LNHDA and CDR2 SQIVND (reference sequence). The CDR3 reads CASSDRGTGNTIYF. Here the CDR3 DNA reads TGTGCCAGTTCCGACAGGGGAACTGGAAACACCATATATTTT.

The chain recombines TRBV28 with TRBJ2-1; TRBD2 matches at 9 bases. Per germline, CDR1 MDHEN and CDR2 SYDVKM. The ends lost 3 bases at V and 6 bases at J; junction bases unmatched: 3. The CDR3 covers 14 residues. The CDR3: CASSLLAGSNEQFF. The CDR3, as DNA: TGTGCCAGCAGTTTGCTAGCGGGAAGCAATGAGCAGTTCTTC.

The genes are TRBV5-1 and TRBJ1-2; D is possibly TRBD1 (6 bases). The CDR3 spans 14 residues. Germline V gene data show CDR1 as SGHRS and CDR2 as YFSETQ. The V end was cut by 4 bases, the J end by 7 bases, with 17 bases between. CDR3 in DNA: TGCGCCAGCAGCACGGGACACCCAGAGGGTGGCTACACCTTC. It codes for CASSTGHPEGGYTF.